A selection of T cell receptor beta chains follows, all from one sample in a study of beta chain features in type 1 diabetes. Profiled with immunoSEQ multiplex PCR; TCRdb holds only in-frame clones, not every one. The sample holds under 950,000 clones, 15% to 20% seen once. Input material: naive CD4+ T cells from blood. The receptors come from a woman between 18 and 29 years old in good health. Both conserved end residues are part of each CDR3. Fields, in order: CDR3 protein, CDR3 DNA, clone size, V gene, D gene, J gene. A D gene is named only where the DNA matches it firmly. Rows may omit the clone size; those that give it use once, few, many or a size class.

CDR3aa: CASSYGDVTEAFF; CDR3nt: TGTGCCAGCAGTTACGGGGACGTCACTGAAGCTTTCTTT; abundance: .; v_gene: TRBV6-5; d_gene: .; j_gene: TRBJ1-1
CDR3aa: CGVGGNTIYF; CDR3nt: TGTGGGGTAGGAGGAAACACCATATATTTT; abundance: few; v_gene: TRBV25-1; d_gene: .; j_gene: TRBJ1-3
CDR3aa: CATSKKAGASYGYTF; CDR3nt: TGTGCCACCAGCAAAAAGGCAGGGGCCTCCTATGGCTACACCTTC; abundance: .; v_gene: TRBV15; d_gene: .; j_gene: TRBJ1-2
CDR3aa: CASSRGVAYNEQFF; CDR3nt: TGTGCCAGCAGTCGGGGAGTCGCCTACAATGAGCAGTTCTTC; abundance: few; v_gene: TRBV25-1; d_gene: .; j_gene: TRBJ2-1
CDR3aa: CASSIGRPAGYTF; CDR3nt: TGTGCCAGTAGTATAGGCCGCCCGGCCGGCTACACCTTC; abundance: .; v_gene: TRBV19; d_gene: .; j_gene: TRBJ1-2
CDR3aa: CATSREALAGGFTDTQYF; CDR3nt: TGTGCCACCAGCAGAGAAGCCCTAGCGGGAGGGTTCACAGATACGCAGTATTTT; abundance: .; v_gene: TRBV15; d_gene: TRBD2; j_gene: TRBJ2-3
CDR3aa: CASSAGQNTEAFF; CDR3nt: TGTGCCAGTAGTGCAGGTCAGAACACTGAAGCTTTCTTT; abundance: few; v_gene: TRBV19; d_gene: .; j_gene: TRBJ1-1
CDR3aa: CASRKGEGIEQFF; CDR3nt: TGTGCCAGCAGAAAGGGAGAAGGGATTGAGCAGTTCTTC; abundance: few; v_gene: TRBV2; d_gene: .; j_gene: TRBJ2-1
CDR3aa: CASSLVGQWNTEAFF; CDR3nt: TGTGCCAGCAGCTTAGTGGGACAATGGAACACTGAAGCTTTCTTT; abundance: .; v_gene: TRBV7-2; d_gene: .; j_gene: TRBJ1-1
CDR3aa: CASSQTPGRLDEQYF; CDR3nt: TGTGCCAGCAGCCAGACGCCGGGGCGCTTGGACGAGCAGTACTTC; abundance: .; v_gene: TRBV5-5; d_gene: .; j_gene: TRBJ2-7
CDR3aa: CASKSLGLAYGYTF; CDR3nt: TGTGCCAGCAAGAGCCTCGGTTTGGCTTATGGCTACACCTTC; abundance: .; v_gene: TRBV2; d_gene: .; j_gene: TRBJ1-2
CDR3aa: CASSRSSDPTDTQYF; CDR3nt: TGTGCCAGCAGCCGTTCTAGCGACCCCACAGATACGCAGTATTTT; abundance: few; v_gene: TRBV9; d_gene: .; j_gene: TRBJ2-3
CDR3aa: CASSPPSGGGNEQFF; CDR3nt: TGTGCCAGCTCACCACCCAGCGGGGGGGGGAATGAGCAGTTCTTC; abundance: .; v_gene: TRBV18; d_gene: TRBD2; j_gene: TRBJ2-1
CDR3aa: CASSVRGLGTGDTGELFF; CDR3nt: TGTGCCAGCAGCGTACGTGGGTTAGGGACAGGGGACACCGGGGAGCTGTTTTTT; abundance: few; v_gene: TRBV9; d_gene: TRBD1; j_gene: TRBJ2-2
CDR3aa: CASSKGQFVTGELFF; CDR3nt: TGCGCCAGCAGCAAGGGACAGTTTGTCACCGGGGAGCTGTTTTTT; abundance: few; v_gene: TRBV5-1; d_gene: TRBD1; j_gene: TRBJ2-2
CDR3aa: CASSQDRRGTYEQYF; CDR3nt: TGTGCCAGCAGCCAAGATCGCAGAGGAACCTACGAGCAGTACTTC; abundance: few; v_gene: TRBV4-2; d_gene: .; j_gene: TRBJ2-7
CDR3aa: CASSVGSGSRNEQFF; CDR3nt: TGTGCCAGCAGCGTAGGGAGCGGGAGTCGTAATGAGCAGTTCTTC; abundance: .; v_gene: TRBV9; d_gene: TRBD2; j_gene: TRBJ2-1
CDR3aa: CASSVGQGYTDTQYF; CDR3nt: TGCGCCAGCAGCGTGGGACAGGGATACACAGATACGCAGTATTTT; abundance: few; v_gene: TRBV5-1; d_gene: TRBD1; j_gene: TRBJ2-3
CDR3aa: CASSSGRTYGYTF; CDR3nt: TGTGCCAGCAGTTCGGGCAGGACCTATGGCTACACCTTC; abundance: few; v_gene: TRBV6-5; d_gene: .; j_gene: TRBJ1-2
CDR3aa: CASSANVGPRYEQYF; CDR3nt: TGTGCCAGCAGCGCAAATGTGGGTCCACGATACGAGCAGTACTTC; abundance: .; v_gene: TRBV9; d_gene: .; j_gene: TRBJ2-7
CDR3aa: CASGQVGGGYTF; CDR3nt: TGTGCCAGCGGGCAGGTGGGGGGTGGCTACACCTTC; abundance: .; v_gene: TRBV27; d_gene: .; j_gene: TRBJ1-2
CDR3aa: CASSGGGVNTEAFF; CDR3nt: TGTGCCAGCAGTGGAGGGGGAGTGAACACTGAAGCTTTCTTT; abundance: .; v_gene: TRBV28; d_gene: .; j_gene: TRBJ1-1
CDR3aa: CASSRGPPGQGHEQYF; CDR3nt: TGCGCCAGCAGCCGTGGCCCCCCGGGACAGGGCCACGAGCAGTACTTC; abundance: .; v_gene: TRBV5-1; d_gene: TRBD1; j_gene: TRBJ2-7
CDR3aa: CASSLGGERAYNEQFF; CDR3nt: TGTGCCAGCAGTTTGGGGGGGGAGAGGGCCTACAATGAGCAGTTCTTC; abundance: few; v_gene: TRBV6-5; d_gene: TRBD2; j_gene: TRBJ2-1
CDR3aa: CAIGGTAYEQYF; CDR3nt: TGTGCCATCGGGGGGACAGCCTACGAGCAGTACTTC; abundance: .; v_gene: TRBV10-3; d_gene: .; j_gene: TRBJ2-7
CDR3aa: CATRLGLLQYF; CDR3nt: TGTGCCACCCGGCTCGGCTTACTGCAGTACTTC; abundance: .; v_gene: TRBV15; d_gene: .; j_gene: TRBJ2-7
CDR3aa: CASSPIQGHQETQYF; CDR3nt: TGTGCCAGCAGCCCAATACAGGGGCACCAAGAGACCCAGTACTTC; abundance: few; v_gene: TRBV9; d_gene: TRBD1; j_gene: TRBJ2-5
CDR3aa: CASSPTSGDGELFF; CDR3nt: TGTGCCAGCAGCCCAACTAGCGGGGACGGGGAGCTGTTTTTT; abundance: few; v_gene: TRBV9; d_gene: TRBD2; j_gene: TRBJ2-2
CDR3aa: CASSMGQGRSGANVLTF; CDR3nt: TGTGCCAGCAGCATGGGACAGGGGCGCTCTGGGGCCAACGTCCTGACTTTC; abundance: .; v_gene: TRBV9; d_gene: TRBD1; j_gene: TRBJ2-6
CDR3aa: CASSSGTEAFF; CDR3nt: TGTGCCAGCAGTTCGGGCACTGAAGCTTTCTTT; abundance: .; v_gene: TRBV6-6; d_gene: .; j_gene: TRBJ1-1
CDR3aa: CASSFGSGKETQYF; CDR3nt: TGCGCCAGCAGCTTCGGAAGCGGAAAAGAGACCCAGTACTTC; abundance: .; v_gene: TRBV5-1; d_gene: .; j_gene: TRBJ2-5
CDR3aa: CASSQGGGPRPNEKLFF; CDR3nt: TGCGCCAGCAGCCAAGGAGGGGGGCCCCGTCCAAATGAAAAACTGTTTTTT; abundance: .; v_gene: TRBV4-3; d_gene: .; j_gene: TRBJ1-4
CDR3aa: CASSLSQGTYGYTF; CDR3nt: TGTGCCAGCAGTTTGTCCCAGGGCACCTATGGCTACACCTTC; abundance: .; v_gene: TRBV28; d_gene: .; j_gene: TRBJ1-2
CDR3aa: CASRRTGNHNEQFF; CDR3nt: TGTGCCAGCAGAAGGACAGGTAATCATAATGAGCAGTTCTTC; abundance: few; v_gene: TRBV28; d_gene: TRBD1; j_gene: TRBJ2-1
CDR3aa: CASSSSNGNTIYF; CDR3nt: TGTGCCAGCAGCTCCAGTAATGGAAACACCATATATTTT; abundance: few; v_gene: TRBV7-6; d_gene: .; j_gene: TRBJ1-3
CDR3aa: CATEQGSYGGTEAFF; CDR3nt: TGTGCCACTGAACAGGGCAGTTATGGAGGCACTGAAGCTTTCTTT; abundance: .; v_gene: TRBV10-3; d_gene: .; j_gene: TRBJ1-1
CDR3aa: CASTRGGTPYNEQFF; CDR3nt: TGTGCCAGCACCAGAGGGGGAACCCCCTACAATGAGCAGTTCTTC; abundance: .; v_gene: TRBV6-5; d_gene: .; j_gene: TRBJ2-1
CDR3aa: CSVELSGGPDTQYF; CDR3nt: TGCAGCGTTGAATTGTCGGGAGGACCAGATACGCAGTATTTT; abundance: few; v_gene: TRBV29-1; d_gene: TRBD2; j_gene: TRBJ2-3
CDR3aa: CASSLRSQGRVGSDTQYF; CDR3nt: TGTGCCAGCAGCTTACGTTCTCAGGGTAGGGTAGGATCAGATACGCAGTATTTT; abundance: .; v_gene: TRBV7-2; d_gene: .; j_gene: TRBJ2-3
CDR3aa: CASSPEAGQQYF; CDR3nt: TGTGCCAGCAGCCCCGAGGCAGGGCAGCAGTACTTC; abundance: few; v_gene: TRBV11-2; d_gene: .; j_gene: TRBJ2-7
CDR3aa: CASSDRTYQPQHF; CDR3nt: TGTGCCAGCAGTGACAGGACCTATCAGCCCCAGCATTTT; abundance: .; v_gene: TRBV28; d_gene: .; j_gene: TRBJ1-5
CDR3aa: CASRKGGTSPHEQYF; CDR3nt: TGTGCCAGCAGAAAAGGGGGGACTAGTCCCCACGAGCAGTACTTC; abundance: few; v_gene: TRBV11-2; d_gene: TRBD2; j_gene: TRBJ2-7
CDR3aa: CASSLGVTGERRGTEAFF; CDR3nt: TGCGCCAGCAGCTTGGGAGTCACAGGGGAACGGAGAGGAACTGAAGCTTTCTTT; abundance: few; v_gene: TRBV5-1; d_gene: TRBD1; j_gene: TRBJ1-1
CDR3aa: CSVEANRQGVSEQYF; CDR3nt: TGCAGCGTTGAAGCTAACCGACAGGGGGTATCGGAGCAGTACTTC; abundance: few; v_gene: TRBV29-1; d_gene: TRBD1; j_gene: TRBJ2-7
CDR3aa: CASKDGNEQFF; CDR3nt: TGTGCCAGTAAGGACGGCAATGAGCAGTTCTTC; abundance: few; v_gene: TRBV19; d_gene: .; j_gene: TRBJ2-1
CDR3aa: CASSPGDRGLSYTF; CDR3nt: TGTGCCAGCTCACCGGGGGACAGGGGGCTCTCCTACACCTTC; abundance: few; v_gene: TRBV18; d_gene: TRBD1; j_gene: TRBJ1-2
CDR3aa: CSAWAQYEQYF; CDR3nt: TGCAGTGCATGGGCCCAGTACGAGCAGTACTTC; abundance: .; v_gene: TRBV20-1; d_gene: .; j_gene: TRBJ2-7
CDR3aa: CASSWDREETQYF; CDR3nt: TGTGCTAGCAGCTGGGACAGGGAGGAGACCCAGTACTTC; abundance: few; v_gene: TRBV7-7; d_gene: TRBD1; j_gene: TRBJ2-5
CDR3aa: CASSLGGLLSGYTF; CDR3nt: TGTGCCAGCAGCTTGGGGGGCCTCCTAAGTGGCTACACCTTC; abundance: few; v_gene: TRBV7-9; d_gene: .; j_gene: TRBJ1-2
CDR3aa: CASSFRGELFF; CDR3nt: TGTGCCAGCAGTTTTCGCGGGGAGCTGTTTTTT; abundance: .; v_gene: TRBV27; d_gene: .; j_gene: TRBJ2-2
CDR3aa: CASSESGREAREQYF; CDR3nt: TGTGCCAGCAGTGAGAGCGGCAGGGAGGCTCGCGAGCAGTACTTC; abundance: few; v_gene: TRBV2; d_gene: .; j_gene: TRBJ2-7
CDR3aa: CASSEGRGLQYF; CDR3nt: TGTGCCAGCAGTGAGGGAAGGGGGCTGCAGTACTTC; abundance: .; v_gene: TRBV2; d_gene: TRBD1; j_gene: TRBJ2-7
CDR3aa: CASRTDRNEDYTF; CDR3nt: TGTGCCAGCAGGACGGACAGGAATGAAGACTACACCTTC; abundance: .; v_gene: TRBV27; d_gene: TRBD1; j_gene: TRBJ1-2